Listed below are T cell receptor beta chains from one sample, sequenced in a study of Ad26.COV2.S vaccination and SARS-CoV-2 variants. Libraries were prepared by immunoSEQ multiplex PCR; TCRdb keeps only in-frame clonotypes and omits some of them. This table has a few hundred thousand clones, 92% appearing once. Sample: peripheral blood, taken in a trial of Ad26.COV2.S vaccine versus placebo. The source is a person between 18 and 65 years old who received the Ad26.COV2.S COVID-19 vaccine or a placebo. Both conserved end residues are trimmed from each CDR3. D genes are given only for firm matches. Some rows have no size entry. The others give once, few or many, or a class for an expanded clone.

>TRBV28|TRBJ1-2|.|.
ASSLTIRGYT
>TRBV9|TRBJ2-3|TRBD2|.
ASSPWTSGGAGTQY
>TRBV6-2/TRBV6-3|TRBJ2-7|.|.
ASSYSRGSSYEQY
>TRBV7-9|TRBJ2-7|.|.
ASSFLGAGYEQY
>TRBV9|TRBJ2-6|.|.
ASSVDPGANVLT
>TRBV24-1|TRBJ2-1|TRBD2|.
ATSDHKRGPGNEQF
>TRBV7-6|TRBJ2-7|TRBD2|.
ASSLGGLGLAGSYEQY
>TRBV13|TRBJ1-2|.|.
ASSFTTRRVPGYT
>TRBV13|TRBJ1-2|.|.
ASSRGRSNYGYT
>TRBV7-6|TRBJ2-2|TRBD2|.
ASSASGGNTGELF
>TRBV27|TRBJ1-6|.|.
ASSPPGLPNSPLH
>TRBV21-1|TRBJ2-5|.|.
ASSKAGTEYQETQY
>TRBV27|TRBJ2-2|.|.
ASSSQGRNTGELF
>TRBV27|TRBJ2-2|TRBD2|.
ASSLRDYGTGELF
>TRBV30|TRBJ1-6|.|.
AWSVGGGNSPLH
>TRBV7-9|TRBJ1-5|.|.
ASSLDNSNQPQH
>TRBV3-1/TRBV3-2|TRBJ2-7|.|few
ASSLRGSYEQY
>TRBV30|TRBJ2-7|.|.
AWSSEISYEQY
>TRBV7-2|TRBJ2-2|TRBD1|few
ASSLGAGTGVTGELF
>TRBV9|TRBJ2-7|TRBD1|.
ASSISGQGNEQY
>TRBV7-9|TRBJ1-1|.|once
ASSSSWGRATEAF
>TRBV19|TRBJ1-2|TRBD1|.
ASSILGQGLFFYGYT
>TRBV11-2|TRBJ1-6|.|.
ASSLGPGYSPLH
>TRBV4-3|TRBJ1-4|.|.
ASSPATAEPHNEKLF
>TRBV9|TRBJ2-7|.|.
ASSGTGQIYEQY
>TRBV9|TRBJ2-3|TRBD2|once
ASSAGTSYSHTQY
>TRBV6-5|TRBJ1-1|.|.
ASGPVNTEAF
>TRBV6-2/TRBV6-3|TRBJ2-7|.|.
ASSLPSKSYEQY
>TRBV5-1|TRBJ2-1|TRBD2|.
ASSFRRGEYNEQF
>TRBV6-1|TRBJ2-3|.|.
ASSEERRRTSTDTQY
>TRBV7-2|TRBJ2-4|TRBD2|.
ASSTSGTTPKNIQY
>TRBV6-2/TRBV6-3|TRBJ2-3|TRBD1|.
ASSRFDVHRDRGFFADTQY
>TRBV12-5|TRBJ2-1|TRBD1|.
ASGQGNQYNEQF
>TRBV19|TRBJ1-3|.|.
ASTWGPGNTIY
>TRBV30|TRBJ1-4|.|.
AWTSGFEKLF
>TRBV7-9|TRBJ2-7|TRBD2|once
ASSLTPRASGLYEQY
>TRBV12-3/TRBV12-4|TRBJ2-7|.|.
ASSLAAYEQY
>TRBV19|TRBJ2-5|TRBD1|.
ASSYPQQGAEQETQY
>TRBV12-5|TRBJ2-3|.|.
ASGQREGDTQY